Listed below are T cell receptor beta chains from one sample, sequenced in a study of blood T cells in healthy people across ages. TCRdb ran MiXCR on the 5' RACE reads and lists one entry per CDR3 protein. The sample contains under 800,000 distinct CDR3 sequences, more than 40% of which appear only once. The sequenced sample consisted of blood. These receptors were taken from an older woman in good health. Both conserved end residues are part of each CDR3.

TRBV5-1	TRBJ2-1	CASSSGQGADEQFF
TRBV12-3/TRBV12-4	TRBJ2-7	CASSFAQGQGYEQYF
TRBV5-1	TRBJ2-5	CASSLDRGLEETQYF
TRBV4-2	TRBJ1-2	CASGQEHTVDFYGYTF
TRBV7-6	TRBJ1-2	CASSSGTVRNYGYTF
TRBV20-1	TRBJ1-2	CSARGQVDYGYTF
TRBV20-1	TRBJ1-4	CSASTPTNKKLFF
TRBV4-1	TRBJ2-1	CASSQALKGRGNEQFF
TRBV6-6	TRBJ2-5	CASSYGAGTLGETQYF
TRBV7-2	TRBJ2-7	CASNPGLGHNEQYF
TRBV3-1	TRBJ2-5	CASSQRLAEETQYF
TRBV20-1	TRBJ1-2	CSASEYETVSYGYTF
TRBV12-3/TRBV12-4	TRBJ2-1	CASSLLGEFNHEQFF
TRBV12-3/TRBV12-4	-	CASGGGQNYEQYF
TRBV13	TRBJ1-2	CASSRQGFNYGYTF
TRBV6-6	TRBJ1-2	CASSQGEGLYGYTF
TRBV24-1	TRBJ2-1	CATSEGRGEQFF
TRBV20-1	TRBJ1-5	CSAGSGYEKVYSNQPQHF
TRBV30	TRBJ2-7	CARETGVGYEQYF
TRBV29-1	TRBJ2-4	CSAARGGHLNIQYF
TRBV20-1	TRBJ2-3	CSAAQGTDTQYF
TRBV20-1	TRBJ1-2	CSARDQGTAAVGDTF
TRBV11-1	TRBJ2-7	CASSLVGNYEQYF
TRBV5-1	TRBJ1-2	CASSLTDHRYGYTF
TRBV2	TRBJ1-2	CASRMNFYGYTF
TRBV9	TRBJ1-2	CTSSVAMAGTYGYTF
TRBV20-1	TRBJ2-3	CSADLAGADTQYF
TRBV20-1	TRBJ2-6	CSTPDRGSGANVLTF
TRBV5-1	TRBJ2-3	CASSLAVEISTDTQYF
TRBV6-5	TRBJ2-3	CASSTTAATTDTQYF
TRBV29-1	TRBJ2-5	CSVGLLAVQETQYF
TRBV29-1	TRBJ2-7	CSVVDTHYSYEQYF